Listed below are T cell receptor beta chains from one sample, sequenced in a study of blood T cell repertoires in COVID-19. The protocol was immunoSEQ multiplex PCR, while the TCRdb copy is restricted to in-frame clones and leaves out a portion. The table has 65,000 to 70,000 clones, more than 75% seen once. Sequencing used peripheral blood. The receptors stem from a middle-aged man with COVID-19, enrolled during active disease. CDR3s include the opening cysteine and the closing phenylalanine or tryptophan. The order of the fields is D gene, J gene, V gene, clone size, CDR3 protein, CDR3 DNA. A D gene is named only where the DNA matches it firmly. Clone size, where shown, is once, few, many, or a class for clones that have expanded.

.,TRBJ1-1,TRBV27,.,CASAPGANTEAFF,TGTGCCAGCGCCCCCGGAGCCAACACTGAAGCTTTCTTT
TRBD1,TRBJ1-5,TRBV5-6,.,CASSSGTGNQPQHF,TGTGCCAGCAGCTCCGGGACAGGCAATCAGCCCCAGCATTTT
.,TRBJ2-1,TRBV6-6,.,CASSYSGRGDNEQFF,TGTGCCAGCAGTTACTCTGGCAGGGGTGACAATGAGCAGTTCTTC
.,TRBJ1-6,TRBV19,.,CASSRWEGYNSPLHF,TGTGCCAGTAGTCGCTGGGAGGGTTATAATTCACCCCTCCACTTT
.,TRBJ1-5,TRBV27,.,CASSLSRENQPQHF,TGTGCCAGCAGTTTATCCAGGGAAAATCAGCCCCAGCATTTT
.,TRBJ2-5,TRBV5-5,.,CASSLAGSEETQYF,TGTGCCAGCAGCCTCGCAGGGTCCGAAGAGACCCAGTACTTC
TRBD1,TRBJ2-3,TRBV29-1,.,CSVVVRGRADTQYF,TGCAGCGTTGTAGTCAGGGGGCGGGCAGATACGCAGTATTTT
TRBD2,TRBJ2-3,TRBV9,.,CASGVAGAHTDTQYF,TGTGCCTCAGGCGTAGCGGGGGCCCACACAGATACGCAGTATTTT
TRBD2,TRBJ2-5,TRBV19,.,CASTGSGGFGETQYF,TGTGCCAGTACAGGTAGCGGGGGATTTGGAGAGACCCAGTACTTC
TRBD2,TRBJ2-1,TRBV3-1/TRBV3-2,.,CASSQARTSGGNEQFF,TGTGCCAGCAGCCAAGCCAGGACTAGCGGGGGGAATGAGCAGTTCTTC
.,TRBJ2-5,TRBV12-5,.,CASGLGGGETQYF,TGTGCTAGTGGTTTGGGGGGAGGAGAGACCCAGTACTTC
.,TRBJ2-3,TRBV7-8,.,CASSLGKRTDTQYF,TGTGCCAGCAGCTTAGGCAAGCGCACAGATACGCAGTATTTT
TRBD1,TRBJ1-6,TRBV2,few,CASSESPRGNNSPLHF,TGTGCCAGCAGTGAGTCACCCAGGGGGAATAATTCACCCCTCCACTTT
TRBD1,TRBJ1-2,TRBV3-1/TRBV3-2,.,CASSQDGQGTYGYTF,TGTGCCAGCAGCCAAGATGGACAGGGAACCTATGGCTACACCTTC
.,TRBJ1-1,TRBV28,.,CASTYGQYDAFF,TGTGCCAGCACCTATGGACAGTACGATGCTTTCTTT
.,TRBJ2-4,TRBV28,.,CASCPGGAKNIQYF,TGTGCCAGCTGTCCAGGAGGGGCCAAAAACATTCAGTACTTC
TRBD1,TRBJ2-2,TRBV3-1/TRBV3-2,.,CASSPFLGQAGELFF,TGTGCCAGCAGTCCATTCCTCGGACAGGCCGGGGAGCTGTTTTTT
TRBD1,TRBJ1-2,TRBV6-6,.,CANSPGQGADGYTF,TGTGCCAACTCACCGGGACAGGGGGCCGATGGCTACACCTTC
.,TRBJ1-4,TRBV4-1,.,CASSEEATNEKLFF,TGCGCCAGCAGCGAGGAGGCAACTAATGAAAAACTGTTTTTT
TRBD2,TRBJ2-5,TRBV3-1/TRBV3-2,once,CASSPRGGVQETQYF,TGTGCCAGCAGCCCTCGCGGGGGGGTTCAAGAGACCCAGTACTTC
.,TRBJ1-3,TRBV5-6,.,CASRKQGYSGNTIYF,TGTGCCAGCAGGAAACAGGGATACTCTGGAAACACCATATATTTT
.,TRBJ2-3,TRBV2,.,CASSRSSTDTQYF,TGTGCCAGCAGCCGGAGTTCTACAGATACGCAGTATTTT